These T cell receptor beta chains were read from a single sample in a study of graft-versus-host responses after intestinal transplantation. Using immunoSEQ multiplex PCR, the repertoire was profiled, and TCRdb retains in-frame clones only, with some absent. Of approximately 58,000 clones listed, 80% to 90% are singletons. The sequencing used PBMCs, collected 26 days after transplant. The receptors were gathered from a human patient who received an intestinal transplant, so some T cells may come from the graft donor. CDR3s include the opening cysteine and the closing phenylalanine or tryptophan. A D gene is named only where the DNA matches it firmly. The size entry is marked missing in some rows and otherwise reads once, few, many or a size class.

D	size	V	J	CDR3	DNA
NA	NA	TRBV9	TRBJ1-5	CASSVDDSQPQHF	TGTGCCAGCAGCGTCGATGACTCCCAGCCCCAGCATTTT
NA	NA	TRBV15	TRBJ1-5	CATSRDGGGQPQHF	TGTGCCACCAGCAGAGATGGGGGGGGTCAGCCCCAGCATTTT
TRBD1	NA	TRBV5-4	TRBJ2-2	CASSRAGTGGPTTTGELFF	TGTGCCAGCAGCCGGGCCGGGACAGGGGGCCCCACCACCACCGGGGAGCTGTTTTTT
TRBD2	NA	TRBV28	TRBJ2-5	CASSPGTSRSETQYF	TGTGCCAGCAGCCCGGGGACTAGCCGCTCAGAGACCCAGTACTTC
NA	NA	TRBV20-1	TRBJ1-1	CSARPNTEAFF	TGCAGTGCTAGACCTAACACTGAAGCTTTCTTT
NA	once	TRBV27	TRBJ2-5	CASSFLLGETQYF	TGTGCCAGCAGTTTCCTCCTCGGAGAGACCCAGTACTTC
NA	NA	TRBV7-7	TRBJ2-1	CASSPEESGEQFF	TGTGCTAGCAGCCCCGAGGAGTCGGGTGAGCAGTTCTTC
TRBD2	NA	TRBV5-1	TRBJ2-3	CASSLRAGGSTDTQYF	TGCGCCAGCAGCTTACGAGCGGGGGGAAGTACAGATACGCAGTATTTT
NA	NA	TRBV28	TRBJ1-5	CASSFFGGNQPQHF	TGTGCCAGCAGTTTTTTCGGGGGCAATCAGCCCCAGCATTTT
TRBD2	NA	TRBV6-5	TRBJ2-7	CAAKVGGASYEQYF	TGTGCCGCTAAGGTCGGGGGGGCCTCCTACGAGCAGTACTTC
TRBD1	NA	TRBV6-5	TRBJ1-1	CASSYSTGSNTEAFF	TGTGCCAGCAGTTACTCGACAGGGTCAAACACTGAAGCTTTCTTT
TRBD2	once	TRBV7-9	TRBJ2-3	CAIGLGTDTQYF	TGTGCCATAGGACTAGGCACAGATACGCAGTATTTT
NA	NA	TRBV7-3	TRBJ1-2	CASSTGGGAGYTF	TGTGCCAGCAGCACTGGGGGGGGAGCCGGCTACACCTTC
TRBD2	NA	TRBV28	TRBJ2-5	CASSSPSGRVRETQYF	TGTGCCAGCAGTTCCCCCAGCGGGAGGGTCCGGGAGACCCAGTACTTC
NA	NA	TRBV2	TRBJ1-4	CASSEVQGYNEKLFF	TGTGCCAGCAGTGAAGTACAGGGCTATAATGAAAAACTGTTTTTT
TRBD1	NA	TRBV6-1	TRBJ2-7	CATLAPGTAAYEQYF	TGTGCCACTTTAGCCCCCGGGACAGCGGCCTACGAGCAGTACTTC
NA	NA	TRBV28	TRBJ1-5	CASSSSEGYQPQHF	TGTGCCAGCAGCTCCTCCGAGGGTTATCAGCCCCAGCATTTT